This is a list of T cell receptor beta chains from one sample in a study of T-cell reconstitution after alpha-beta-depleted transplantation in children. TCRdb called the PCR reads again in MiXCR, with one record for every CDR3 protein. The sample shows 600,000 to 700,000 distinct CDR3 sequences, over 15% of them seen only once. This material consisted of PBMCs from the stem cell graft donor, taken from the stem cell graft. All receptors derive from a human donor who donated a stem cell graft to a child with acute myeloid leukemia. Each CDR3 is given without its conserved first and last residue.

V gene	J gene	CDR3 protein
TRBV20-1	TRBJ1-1	SARTDRNTEAF
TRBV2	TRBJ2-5	ASSERLWETQY
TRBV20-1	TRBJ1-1	SARDFGQVGTEAF
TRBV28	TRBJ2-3	ASSLPGLTPQY
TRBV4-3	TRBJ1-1	ASSQAGTDDEAF
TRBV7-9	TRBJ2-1	ASSPRTSRSSYNEQF
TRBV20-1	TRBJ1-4	SASGTGLGEKLF
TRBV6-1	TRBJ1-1	ASSTPRQTLRGTEAF
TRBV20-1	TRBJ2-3	SALSGGAGDTDTQY
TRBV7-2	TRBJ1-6	ASSFSGSPLH
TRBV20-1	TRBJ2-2	SASGERGDGELF
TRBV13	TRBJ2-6	ASTGGGVTGANVLT
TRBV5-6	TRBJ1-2	ASSYRTPKGYGYT
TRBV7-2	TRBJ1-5	ASSLQGRNGNQPQH
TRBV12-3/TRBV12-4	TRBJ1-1	ASSFLEDLNTEAF
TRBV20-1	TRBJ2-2	SARGSSGGWTGELF
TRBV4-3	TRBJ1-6	ASSPDRYNSPLH
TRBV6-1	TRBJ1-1	ASSAYRGANTEAF
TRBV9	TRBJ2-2	ASSVSGSLTGELF
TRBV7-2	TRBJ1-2	ASSLLASGAGQTYGYT
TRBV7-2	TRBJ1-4	ASSNRQADQKLF
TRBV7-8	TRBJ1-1	ASSAKTGGGNTEAF
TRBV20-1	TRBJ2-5	SAGSMIGETQY
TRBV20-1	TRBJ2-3	SAQPGVTDTQY
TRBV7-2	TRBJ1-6	ASSPRTGNNSPLH
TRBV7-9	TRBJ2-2	ASSHTRGLYTGELF